These 21 T cell receptor beta chains were all obtained from the same sample, sequenced in a study of early T cells in non-severe SARS-CoV-2 infection. A single record per CDR3 protein comes from TCRdb applying MiXCR to the 5' RACE reads. The data hold roughly 100,000 distinct CDR3 sequences, with roughly 13% observed a single time. The material sequenced was whole blood. The receptors stem from an adult who was a healthcare worker with PCR-confirmed SARS-CoV-2 infection or an uninfected control (not recorded which).

This clonotype has only a few counts. V is TRBV19 and J is TRBJ1-2; no definite D call. The V end was cut by 8 bases, the J end by 6 bases, with 16 bases between. The germline gives CDR1 LNHDA, CDR2 SQIVND (reference sequence). CDR3 size: 13 residues. CDR3 nucleotides: TGTGCCAGTGGCGCCACATGGGTGGATGGCTACACCTTC. Its protein is CASGATWVDGYTF. Complete variable domain (other parts from reference TRBV19 and TRBJ1-2): DGGITQSPKYLFRKEGQNVTLSCEQNLNHDAMYWYRQDPGQGLRLIYYSQIVNDFQKGDIAEGYSVSREKKESFPLTVTSAQKNPTAFYLCASGATWVDGYTFGSGTRLTVV.

This clonotype has ten or more counts. The gene calls are TRBV4-1 and TRBJ2-2, with 12 bases fitting TRBD2. The CDR3 covers 15 residues. CDR1 MGHRA and CDR2 YSYEKL come from the germline V gene. J was trimmed by 6 bases and V by 4 bases; bases with no gene match: 3. CDR3 region: CASSPGLAGSGELFF. Written as DNA, the CDR3 is TGCGCCAGCAGCCCCGGACTAGCGGGGTCCGGGGAGCTGTTTTTT.

The rearrangement uses TRBV5-1 and TRBJ2-1, with 8 bases aligning to TRBD1. The V and J ends lost 3 bases and 8 bases, in that order; junction bases with no gene match: 16. In germline, CDR1 is SGHRS, CDR2 YFSETQ. The CDR3 consists of 17 residues. In nucleotides, the CDR3 is TGCGCCAGCAGCTGGGGGAATAGGCTGACAGGGGATGATGAGCAGTTCTTC. Translating gives CASSWGNRLTGDDEQFF.

The chain employs TRBV30 and TRBJ2-7; 13 bases line up with TRBD2. V shed 0 bases and J 2 bases; nucleotides not matched to a gene: 4. Germline loops: CDR1 GTSNPN, CDR2 SVGIG (reference sequence). The CDR3 totals 16 residues. In nucleotides, the CDR3 is TGTGCCTGGAGTGTAGGGACTAGCGGGATTACCTACGAGCAGTACTTC. Its translation: CAWSVGTSGITYEQYF.

There are a few counts of this clonotype. V gene TRBV27 combines with J gene TRBJ2-7; weak D call: TRBD2 (6 bases). CDR3 length: 14 residues. V lost 4 bases and J 2 bases, leaving 12 bases between the germline ends. The germline gives CDR1 MNHEY, CDR2 SMNVEV (reference sequence). The CDR3 is CASSSRDGTYEQYF. CDR3 coding DNA: TGTGCCAGCAGTTCGCGGGACGGAACCTACGAGCAGTACTTC.

This chain joins TRBV7-2 and TRBJ2-3, with a weak D call TRBD2 (5 bases). Trimming removed 5 bases from V and 2 bases from J, with 8 bases in between. Germline CDR1 is SGHTA and CDR2 is FQGNSA. The CDR3 is made up of 13 amino acids. The CDR3 region has the DNA TGTGCCAGCAGCCTCGACTACACAGATACGCAGTATTTT. Translating gives CASSLDYTDTQYF.

The chain combines TRBV29-1 with TRBJ2-1; TRBD1 agrees at 8 bases. Germline CDR1 SQVTM, CDR2 ANQGSEA. V trimming: 4 bases; J trimming: 4 bases; junction bases outside the gene matches: 0. CDR3 size: 12 residues. As DNA, the CDR3 is TGCAGCGTTGGACAGGGGTACAATGAGCAGTTCTTC. This encodes CSVGQGYNEQFF.

This clonotype was counted at least ten times. The gene calls are TRBV12-3 or TRBV12-4 and TRBJ2-1; D might be TRBD2 (5 bases). V was pared by 6 bases and J by 3 bases, with 12 bases between. This CDR3 contains 14 residues. CDR3 DNA sequence: TGTGCCAGCAGCTCCCCCGGGGTCTACAATGAGCAGTTCTTC. This codes for CASSSPGVYNEQFF.

This clonotype was counted only a few times. The genes are TRBV12-3 or TRBV12-4 and TRBJ2-6, with a possible D match to TRBD2 (6 bases). Trimming pared 3 bases from V and 0 bases from J, leaving 9 bases between. The CDR3 spans 16 residues. This chain's CDR3 is CASSFTGGSGANVLTF. In DNA form, the CDR3 reads TGTGCCAGCAGTTTCACCGGGGGCTCTGGGGCCAACGTCCTGACTTTC.

This clonotype was observed a few times. This sequence joins TRBV7-9 and TRBJ2-1, with 7 bases fitting TRBD2. The V segment lost 0 bases and the J segment 5 bases; nucleotides outside the gene matches: 4. This CDR3 region has 15 residues. The V gene's germline CDR1 is SEHNR and CDR2 FQNEAQ (reference sequence). The CDR3 region is CASSLAGLRDNEQFF. The DNA of the CDR3 is TGTGCCAGCAGCTTAGCGGGACTAAGGGACAATGAGCAGTTCTTC. Full variable domain (outside the CDR3, taken from reference TRBV7-9 and TRBJ2-1): DTGVSQNPRHKITKRGQNVTFRCDPISEHNRLYWYRQTLGQGPEFLTYFQNEAQLEKSRLLSDRFSAERPKGSFSTLEIQRTEQGDSAMYLCASSLAGLRDNEQFFGPGTRLTVL.

The chain uses TRBV5-1 and TRBJ2-1; D perhaps matches TRBD2 (5 bases). The CDR3 covers 15 residues. Deletions cut 1 base from V and 4 bases from J, with 12 bases between. Germline loops: CDR1 SGHRS, CDR2 YFSETQ. The CDR3 sequence: CASSLNGEQYNEQFF. CDR3 nucleotide sequence: TGCGCCAGCAGCTTGAACGGGGAACAGTACAATGAGCAGTTCTTC.

This clonotype has more than one count but fewer than ten. The rearrangement uses TRBV29-1 and TRBJ1-1; no definite D call. Trimming removed 2 bases from V and 10 bases from J, with 11 bases in between. Germline loops: CDR1 SQVTM, CDR2 ANQGSEA. The CDR3 totals 11 residues. DNA for the CDR3: TGCAGCGTTGAACGGGGAGGAATAGCTTTCTTT. Its protein is CSVERGGIAFF.

This clonotype was detected only a few times. The rearrangement links TRBV10-2 to TRBJ2-1, with 12 positions matching TRBD2. This CDR3 contains 14 residues. V was pared by 6 bases and J by 4 bases, with 1 base of the junction left unmatched. Germline-derived CDR1 and CDR2 are WSHSY and SAAADI. CDR3 protein: CASSGLAGYNEQFF. CDR3 bases: TGCGCCAGCAGCGGACTAGCGGGGTACAATGAGCAGTTCTTC.

The rearrangement uses TRBV12-3 or TRBV12-4 and TRBJ1-1; tentatively, D is TRBD1 (5 bases). CDR3 length equals 15 residues. Trimming shortened V by 0 bases and J by 0 bases, and 8 bases separated the two germline ends. Here the CDR3 reads CASSLALTVNTEAFF. The DNA of the CDR3 is TGTGCCAGCAGTTTAGCCTTGACAGTGAACACTGAAGCTTTCTTT.

This clonotype was recorded many times. The genes are TRBV6-5 and TRBJ1-4; D might be TRBD1 (5 bases). Germline lookup yields CDR1 MNHEY and CDR2 SVGAGI. The CDR3 loop spans 15 amino acids. Trimming cost V 5 bases and J 5 bases, with 15 bases left between them. The CDR3 is CASSQNPGRNEKLFF. Written as DNA, the CDR3 is TGTGCCAGCAGTCAAAACCCGGGACGGAATGAAAAACTGTTTTTT.

This clonotype is medium-sized (0.01 to 0.1%) in the sample. The genes are TRBV6-5 and TRBJ1-1; possibly TRBD1 for D (5 bases). The CDR3 is 14 amino acids. CDR1 is MNHEY, CDR2 SVGAGI, per germline. The V and J ends lost 6 bases and 2 bases respectively, with 13 bases between them. The CDR3 spells CASRQTTANTEAFF. In nucleotides, the CDR3 is TGTGCCAGCAGGCAGACGACAGCCAACACTGAAGCTTTCTTT.

Comment on this clonotype: Given a much more abundant clone one base away, this may be a read error. This chain connects TRBV7-3 to TRBJ2-1; 12 nucleotides align to TRBD2. The CDR3 is 15 residues long. Germline CDR1 and CDR2: SGHTA and FQGTGA. The CDR3 DNA reads TGTGTCAGCAGTCTTCTAGCGGGAGGGATCAATGAGCAGTTCTTC. Protein product: CVSSLLAGGINEQFF.

This clonotype was detected only a few times. The V gene is TRBV6-1, the J gene TRBJ1-1; D is perhaps TRBD1 (6 bases). There are 15 residues in the CDR3. V was cut by 4 bases and J by 3 bases, with 15 bases left in between. Germline V gene lookup returns CDR1 MNHNS and CDR2 SASEGT. CDR3 region: CASSVDSFMDTEAFF. DNA of the CDR3: TGTGCCAGCAGTGTGGACAGTTTCATGGACACTGAAGCTTTCTTT.

This clonotype turned up a few times. The chain employs TRBV29-1 and TRBJ2-7, with a tentative D call TRBD2 (6 bases). The germline V gene encodes CDR1 SQVTM and CDR2 ANQGSEA. V was cut by 3 bases and J by 4 bases, with 19 bases left in between. The CDR3 consists of 15 residues. The CDR3 loop is CSVERDSRSSYEQYF. Here the CDR3 DNA reads TGCAGCGTTGAGAGGGACTCTCGTTCTTCTTACGAGCAGTACTTC.

This clonotype came up a few times. The rearrangement links TRBV6-5 to TRBJ2-2; the match to TRBD2 covers 8 bases. Per germline, CDR1 MNHEY and CDR2 SVGAGI. The CDR3 is made up of 18 amino acids. With 0 bases clipped from V and 5 bases from J, the junction kept 11 bases outside the gene matches. CDR3 region: CASSYSIASAGETGELFF. DNA of the CDR3: TGTGCCAGCAGTTACTCGATCGCGTCAGCGGGAGAAACCGGGGAGCTGTTTTTT.

This clonotype has ten or more counts. This rearrangement joins TRBV4-1 to TRBJ2-5; TRBD1 aligns across 7 bases. The J segment lost 6 bases and the V segment lost 2 bases, leaving 9 bases of the junction unmatched. CDR3 length: 15 residues. CDR1 is MGHRA, CDR2 YSYEKL, per germline. The CDR3 spells CASSQPRTGGQTQYF. CDR3 bases: TGCGCCAGCAGCCAACCGAGGACAGGTGGACAGACCCAGTACTTC.